Listed here are 2 T cell receptor beta chains from one sample, sequenced in a study of blood T cell repertoires in COVID-19 (TCRdb year 2020). Library preparation employed the immunoSEQ multiplex PCR assay. What TCRdb holds here is the immuneACCESS table cut down to in-frame rearrangements. Part of the clones is not present; checked against another copy, under half of the missing clones reflect an unresolved V gene, and the others are unexplained. A total of 300,000 to 450,000 clones appear in this sample, approximately 90% of them only once. The ten most abundant clones make up 1.2% of the sample. Sequencing used PBMCs or T cells enriched from blood (not recorded which). The source is a woman aged 18-29 years who had recovered from COVID-19.

The chain joins TRBV5-8 to TRBJ1-3; D call uncertain. The germline CDR1 and CDR2 sequences are SGHTS and YDEGEE. V gave up 1 base and J gave up 2 bases, with 7 bases separating them. The CDR3 consists of 14 residues. CDR3 amino acids: CASSLRGTGNTIYF. For the CDR3, the DNA is TGTGCCAGCAGCTTGCGAGGCACTGGAAACACCATATATTTT.

V is TRBV3-1 (or the pseudogene TRBV3-2) and J is TRBJ1-2, with a tentative D call TRBD1 (6 bases). The CDR3 is 15 amino acids. Trimming removed 4 bases at V and 5 bases at J, with 17 bases between. Per germline, CDR1 LGHDT and CDR2 YNNKEL (reference sequence). CDR3 sequence reads: CASSPGDGAIYGYTF. The CDR3 DNA follows: TGTGCCAGCAGCCCAGGGGACGGGGCTATTTATGGCTACACCTTC.